This TCR beta chain originates from a study of regulatory T cells in long-lasting Graves disease. Overall study context: The term persistent Graves' disease signified upward of 5 years on antithyroid drugs with positive TSH receptor antibodies. Overall study findings and caveats: It was in persistent disease that TRBV28, TRBJ1-2 and TRBJ2-5 were favored.

This clonotype was seen more than once but under ten times. The target antigen is unknown. To make TCR beta libraries, researchers used iRepertoire HTBI primers and Arm-PCR of CDR3 regions. Per the authors' pipeline: Sample data revealed fewer than 70 TRBV and 14 TRBJ segments. TCRdb itself ran the multiplex PCR reads through MiXCR, one entry per CDR3 protein. The V and J calls were determined by TCRdb, not by the authors. The table lists about 660,000 distinct CDR3 sequences, 30% of them singletons. Time point defined: persistent/refractory GD, antithyroid drugs over 5 years with positive TRAb. Construction of the TCR library relied on RNA isolated from PBMCs. Into tubes containing EDTA, approximately 9.4 milliliters of peripheral blood were drawn. This CDR3 is 15 amino acids long. Trimming cost V 5 bases and J 6 bases, with 20 bases left between them. CDR1 and CDR2 (germline): SGHVS, FNYEAQ.

This chain joins TRBV7-6 and TRBJ2-7; D remains ambiguous. This specimen consisted of peripheral blood mononuclear cells (PBMCs), obtained when the disease was refractory, from a patient treated with antithyroid drugs. This clonotype was obtained from a female donor with Graves disease. The CDR3 DNA follows: TGTGCCAGCAGCCCCCGGGCGAACAAAGTGGGCGAGCAGTACTTC. Its protein is CASSPRANKVGEQYF.